A single sample gave rise to the 17 T cell receptor beta chains below, sequenced in a study of blood T cell repertoires in COVID-19. Profiling relied on immunoSEQ multiplex PCR, and the TCRdb table lists in-frame clones only, not all of them. The sample shows about 230,000 clones, around 85% of them seen only once. The sequencing input was PBMCs or T cells enriched from blood (not recorded which). These receptors were obtained from a woman in her fifties or sixties in a cohort exposed to, infected with or recovered from COVID-19 (not recorded which).

The rearrangement links TRBV11-2 to TRBJ2-1, with TRBD2 identical over 15 bases. Germline CDR1 reads SGHAT; CDR2 reads FQNNGV. This CDR3 is 17 amino acids long. The ends lost 1 base at V and 6 bases at J; junction bases unmatched: 4. The CDR3 sequence is CASSLVWTSGGGNEQFF. CDR3 nucleotides: TGTGCCAGCAGCTTAGTTTGGACTAGCGGGGGGGGCAATGAGCAGTTCTTC. Combining the CDR3 with reference TRBV11-2 and TRBJ2-1 gives the whole variable domain EAGVAQSPRYKIIEKRQSVAFWCNPISGHATLYWYQQILGQGPKLLIQFQNNGVVDDSQLPKDRFSAERLKGVDSTLKIQPAKLEDSAVYLCASSLVWTSGGGNEQFFGPGTRLTVL.

This chain connects TRBV4-1 to TRBJ1-5; the D gene is possibly TRBD1 (6 bases). CDR1 and CDR2 from the germline V gene are MGHRA and YSYEKL. The V end was cut by 2 bases, the J end by 6 bases, with 20 bases between. This CDR3 region has 17 residues. The CDR3 DNA reads as TGCGCCAGCAGCCAATACCGGGACACCGTTCGCGGTCAGCCCCAGCATTTT. Translating it yields CASSQYRDTVRGQPQHF.

This clone came up once. The chain has TRBV3-1 (or the pseudogene TRBV3-2) and TRBJ1-2; maybe TRBD1 (5 bases). The germline V and J ends were trimmed by 0 bases and 7 bases, with 12 bases remaining between them. Germline V gene lookup returns CDR1 LGHDT and CDR2 YNNKEL (reference sequence). CDR3 length equals 14 residues. The CDR3 loop reads CASSQDQGLGGYTF. CDR3 coding DNA: TGTGCCAGCAGCCAAGATCAGGGATTGGGTGGCTACACCTTC.

The chain uses TRBV7-2 and TRBJ2-2; D not resolved. The V end was cut by 2 bases, the J end by 3 bases, with 10 bases between. This CDR3 is 15 amino acids long. Germline V gives CDR1 SGHTA, CDR2 FQGNSA. In nucleotides, the CDR3 is TGTGCCAGCAGCTTAAGAGGATACCACACCGGGGAGCTGTTTTTT. Its translation: CASSLRGYHTGELFF.

The chain carries TRBV5-1 and TRBJ2-7; D is perhaps TRBD1 (6 bases). The germline V gene has CDR1 SGHRS and CDR2 YFSETQ. The V end lost 7 bases, the J end lost 3 bases, and 14 bases lay between the germline ends. CDR3 length: 13 amino acids. This chain's CDR3 is CASCRDTHYEQYF. CDR3 sequence (DNA): TGCGCCAGCTGCCGGGACACCCACTACGAGCAGTACTTC.

V usage is TRBV4-3 and J usage is TRBJ2-3, with 8 positions matching TRBD2. CDR1 is LGHNA, CDR2 YSLEER, per germline. There are 14 residues in the CDR3. Trimming at V came to 2 bases and at J to 3 bases, leaving 1 base not matched to a gene. The CDR3 sequence is CASSQRGGTDTQYF. The CDR3 region has the DNA TGCGCCAGCAGCCAACGGGGGGGAACAGATACGCAGTATTTT.

This sequence joins TRBV4-2 and TRBJ1-2; D is ambiguous. V lost 5 bases to trimming and J lost 4 bases, with 8 bases between them. The CDR3 consists of 12 residues. Looked up from germline, CDR1 is LGHNA and CDR2 is YNFKEQ. CDR3 residues: CASSRESYGYTF. In DNA form, the CDR3 reads TGTGCCAGCAGCAGGGAGTCCTATGGCTACACCTTC.

This clone showed up just once. The chain has TRBV10-3 and TRBJ1-2, with 8 bases fitting TRBD1. Germline assignment: CDR1 ENHRY and CDR2 SYGVKD. The V gene end was trimmed by 2 bases and the J gene end by 5 bases; junction bases not matched to a gene: 1. CDR3 length: 13 amino acids. The CDR3 nucleotides read TGTGCCATCAGTGAGGGGACAGGATATGGCTACACCTTC. Translating gives CAISEGTGYGYTF.

The V gene is TRBV7-2, the J gene TRBJ1-2; D not resolved. V was pared by 3 bases and J by 7 bases, with 6 bases between. Germline CDR1 SGHTA, CDR2 FQGNSA. CDR3 length: 11 amino acids. DNA of the CDR3: TGTGCCAGCAGCTTGACTCGTGGCTACACCTTC. This sequence encodes CASSLTRGYTF.

The J gene is TRBJ1-2, the V gene TRBV7-9; TRBD1 matches 9 bases. The CDR3 consists of 15 residues. The V and J ends lost 1 base and 8 bases, in that order; junction bases with no gene match: 8. CDR1 and CDR2 from the germline V gene are SEHNR and FQNEAQ (reference sequence). The CDR3 nucleotides are TGTGCCAGCAGCTTAGAACCGGGACAGGGTGGGGGCTACACCTTC. Protein product: CASSLEPGQGGGYTF.

This clone was counted only a few times. The gene calls are TRBV6-5 and TRBJ1-2; 8 bases are a match to TRBD1. V shed 8 bases, J shed 4 bases, and the junction held 6 bases outside the gene matches. CDR1 is MNHEY, CDR2 SVGAGI, per germline. This CDR3 is built from 13 residues. The CDR3 sequence: CASVIGQGYGYTF. The CDR3 region has the DNA TGTGCCAGCGTTATAGGACAGGGCTATGGCTACACCTTC.

This chain uses TRBV19 with TRBJ2-7; D is possibly TRBD1 (5 bases). V lost 3 bases and J 2 bases, leaving 11 bases between the germline ends. The CDR3 sequence is 14 residues long. Germline V gene lookup returns CDR1 LNHDA and CDR2 SQIVND (reference sequence). The CDR3 DNA reads as TGTGCCAGTAGTATCAGGGTAGAGGCCTACGAGCAGTACTTC. This encodes CASSIRVEAYEQYF. Full variable domain (rest looked up from reference TRBV19 and TRBJ2-7): DGGITQSPKYLFRKEGQNVTLSCEQNLNHDAMYWYRQDPGQGLRLIYYSQIVNDFQKGDIAEGYSVSREKKESFPLTVTSAQKNPTAFYLCASSIRVEAYEQYFGPGTRLTVT.

The J gene is TRBJ2-5, the V gene TRBV9; TRBD2 matches at 12 bases. The V and J ends lost 3 bases and 7 bases, in that order; junction bases with no gene match: 16. The CDR3 sequence is 18 residues long. Germline values: CDR1 SGDLS, CDR2 YYNGEE. The CDR3 DNA sequence: TGTGCCAGCAGCGCGACTAGCGGGGGTGGAGAACTCAGTCGGACCCAGTACTTC. It specifies CASSATSGGGELSRTQYF.

This clone appeared once. The chain recombines TRBV28 with TRBJ1-6; TRBD1 matches 7 bases. The germline V gene has CDR1 MDHEN and CDR2 SYDVKM. V lost 3 bases to trimming and J lost 7 bases; unmatched junction nucleotides: 6. The CDR3 runs 15 residues. Here the CDR3 DNA reads TGTGCCAGCAGTTTTGGAGGGGGCCTAAATTCACCCCTCCACTTT. Protein product: CASSFGGGLNSPLHF.

The CDR3 nucleotides read TGTGCCAGCAGCCAAGGAGGGGCGGGGGTGAACACTGAAGCTTTCTTT. It is translated as CASSQGGAGVNTEAFF. The chain has TRBV3-1 (or the pseudogene TRBV3-2) and TRBJ1-1, with a possible D match to TRBD1 (5 bases). The CDR3 consists of 16 residues. Trimming removed 1 base from V and 0 bases from J, with 12 bases in between. Germline CDR1 and CDR2: LGHDT and YNNKEL (reference sequence).

This clone is a singleton in its sample. The gene calls are TRBV24-1 and TRBJ1-3, with a weak D call TRBD1 (6 bases). Germline CDR1 KGHDR, CDR2 SFDVKD. Deletions cut 1 base from V and 0 bases from J, with 21 bases between. The CDR3 length is 20 residues. CDR3 amino acids: CATSDFFDRLEDTSGNTIYF. CDR3 sequence (DNA): TGTGCCACCAGTGATTTTTTTGACAGGCTGGAGGATACCTCTGGAAACACCATATATTTT.

The chain carries TRBV4-3 and TRBJ2-7; the D gene is possibly TRBD1 (5 bases). The CDR3 spans 15 residues. V lost 1 base and J lost 7, with 17 bases in between. The V gene's germline CDR1 is LGHNA and CDR2 YSLEER. The CDR3 DNA follows: TGCGCCAGCAGCCAAGGATTTCAGGGCGTCTGGGAGCAGTACTTC. Translating gives CASSQGFQGVWEQYF.